These 13 T cell receptor beta chains share one sample of origin, sequenced in a study of blood T cells in healthy people across ages. Primers used in a second PCR of roughly 6 to 11 cycles were a sample-barcoded 5' primer and a J-beta primer mix. TCRdb passed the 5' RACE reads through MiXCR, listing each CDR3 protein once. This sample carries 780,000 or so distinct CDR3 sequences, approximately 53% of them seen once, and the ten largest clones take about a quarter. Sequenced: blood. All receptors derive from a man in his forties in good health.

In its sample, this clonotype was seen a few times. CDR3 sequence reads: CATWGGAFYGYTF. The CDR3 coding sequence is TGTGCCACCTGGGGGGGCGCTTTCTATGGCTACACCTTC. V usage is TRBV27 and J usage is TRBJ1-2; TRBD1 might be the D (6 bases). Germline V gene data show CDR1 as MNHEY and CDR2 as SMNVEV (reference sequence). V was shortened by 10 bases and J by 4 bases, with 16 bases between the two germline ends. This CDR3 contains 13 residues.

This clonotype was recorded a few times. V gene TRBV29-1 combines with J gene TRBJ2-7; maybe TRBD2 (6 bases). Trimming took off 5 bases at V and 4 bases at J, with 9 bases between the two ends. CDR1 is SQVTM, CDR2 ANQGSEA, per germline. The CDR3 totals 11 residues. The DNA of the CDR3 is TGCAGCGTTCTCCGGGGGTACGAGCAGTACTTC. It translates to CSVLRGYEQYF.

The CDR3 nucleotides are TGTGCCAGCAGCTTAGCGTGGCTAAGTGGCCACAATGAGCAGTACTTC. It yields the protein CASSLAWLSGHNEQYF. The J gene is TRBJ2-5, the V gene TRBV7-8; D is unclear. CDR1 is SGHVS, CDR2 FQNEAQ, per germline. Trimming pared 0 bases from V and 11 bases from J, leaving 22 bases between. The CDR3 consists of 16 residues. Based on the CDR3 plus reference TRBV7-8 and TRBJ2-5, the full variable domain is GAGVSQSPRYKVAKRGQDVALRCDPISGHVSLFWYQQALGQGPEFLTYFQNEAQLDKSGLPSDRFFAERPEGSVSTLKIQRTQQEDSAVYLCASSLAWLSGHNEQYFGPGTRLLVL.

This clonotype was seen a single time. V usage is TRBV28 and J usage is TRBJ2-1; 11 nucleotides agree with TRBD1. J was trimmed by 8 bases and V by 6 bases; bases with no gene match: 3. This CDR3 is built from 13 residues. Germline CDR1 and CDR2: MDHEN and SYDVKM. Here the CDR3 reads CASRGTGGDEQFF. The CDR3 DNA sequence: TGTGCCAGCAGGGGGACAGGGGGGGATGAGCAGTTCTTC.

The chain employs TRBV5-5 and TRBJ2-7; D gene uncertain. The CDR3 covers 15 residues. V lost 4 bases and J 0 bases, leaving 14 bases between the germline ends. Germline V gives CDR1 SGHKS, CDR2 YYEKEE (reference sequence). CDR3 sequence: CASSPNRRLSYEQYF. Written as DNA, the CDR3 is TGTGCCAGCAGCCCCAACCGGCGCCTCTCCTACGAGCAGTACTTC.

The chain combines TRBV3-1 with TRBJ2-3, with D possibly TRBD2 on 5 matching bases. The CDR3 has 15 amino acids. V was clipped by 0 bases and J by 2 bases, with 9 bases between them. Germline assignment: CDR1 LGHDT and CDR2 YNNKEL (reference sequence). The CDR3, as DNA: TGTGCCAGCAGCCAAGACCACCGGGACACAGATACGCAGTATTTT. Amino acids: CASSQDHRDTDTQYF.

The chain is built from TRBV7-2 and TRBJ1-2; no clear D. The CDR3 has 13 amino acids. CDR1 and CDR2 from the germline V gene are SGHTA and FQGNSA. V gave up 5 bases and J gave up 7 bases, with 14 bases separating them. The DNA of the CDR3 is TGTGCCAGCAGCCAACCCGGGCAGCGTGGCTACACCTTC. This sequence encodes CASSQPGQRGYTF. Drawing the rest from reference TRBV7-2 and TRBJ1-2, the complete variable domain is GAGVSQSPSNKVTEKGKDVELRCDPISGHTALYWYRQSLGQGLEFLIYFQGNSAPDKSGLPSDRFSAERTGGSVSTLTIQRTQQEDSAVYLCASSQPGQRGYTFGSGTRLTVV.

In its sample, this clonotype was seen a few times. This chain connects TRBV7-2 to TRBJ2-3; TRBD2 matches 7 bases. CDR3 length equals 16 residues. Germline V gives CDR1 SGHTA, CDR2 FQGNSA. The V and J ends lost 1 base and 1 base, in that order; junction bases with no gene match: 5. The CDR3 DNA reads as TGTGCCAGCAGCTTAGGTTTGGGGGGGGGCACAGATACGCAGTATTTT. This translates into CASSLGLGGGTDTQYF.

This clonotype is a singleton in its sample. V usage is TRBV7-9 and J usage is TRBJ1-1, with D possibly TRBD1 on 5 matching bases. Germline V gives CDR1 SEHNR, CDR2 FQNEAQ (reference sequence). CDR3 length equals 15 residues. Trimming pared 7 bases from V and 2 bases from J, leaving 17 bases between. The CDR3 spells CASTYIAGGNTEAFF. CDR3 DNA sequence: TGTGCCAGCACCTACATCGCGGGGGGAAACACTGAAGCTTTCTTT.

This chain joins TRBV27 and TRBJ2-5, with unresolved D. Per the germline V gene, CDR1 is MNHEY and CDR2 is SMNVEV (reference sequence). The ends were cut back, 9 bases at V and 5 bases at J, with 7 bases in the middle. The CDR3 has 10 amino acids. CDR3 residues: CARQLETQYF. CDR3 bases: TGTGCCAGACAGTTGGAGACCCAGTACTTC.

This chain links TRBV12-3 or TRBV12-4 with TRBJ2-1; no clear D gene. CDR3 length: 15 amino acids. V was clipped by 1 base and J by 8 bases, with 15 bases between them. The CDR3 is CASSLGDRTTYEQFF. CDR3 DNA sequence: TGTGCCAGCAGTTTAGGGGATAGGACCACCTATGAGCAGTTCTTC.

The chain employs TRBV9 and TRBJ2-3; 13 nucleotides line up with TRBD2. Germline CDR1 SGDLS, CDR2 YYNGEE. The CDR3 runs to 19 residues. With V trimmed by 4 bases and J by 5 bases, 16 bases remained unmatched. Here the CDR3 DNA reads TGTGCCAGCAGCAGGAGGCCTACTAGCGGGAGGGCCAAAGGAGATACGCAGTATTTT. Its protein product is CASSRRPTSGRAKGDTQYF.

The rearrangement joins TRBV29-1 to TRBJ1-2, with a tentative D call TRBD1 (6 bases). Germline lookup yields CDR1 SQVTM and CDR2 ANQGSEA. The CDR3 runs to 11 residues. V dropped 7 bases and J dropped 6 bases, with 12 bases sitting between them. DNA for the CDR3: TGCAGCGCCGGGGGCGGCAATGGCTACACCTTC. Its translation is CSAGGGNGYTF.